A selection of T cell receptor beta chains follows, all from one sample in a study of beta chain features in type 1 diabetes. TCRdb's table, derived via immunoSEQ multiplex PCR, lists solely in-frame clones and lacks some. Here the sample spans roughly 730,000 clones, 13% being singletons. The sequenced sample was naive CD4+ T cells from blood. The receptors come from a man aged 18 to 35 with type 1 diabetes. Each CDR3 is given with its conserved first and last residue. The D gene is left open where the match is weak. The size entry is marked missing in some rows and otherwise reads once, few, many or a size class.

v_gene	d_gene	abundance	j_gene	CDR3nt	CDR3aa
TRBV6-5	TRBD1	NA	TRBJ2-1	TGTGCCAGCAGTCGGGACAGTAGCTCCTACAATGAGCAGTTCTTC	CASSRDSSSYNEQFF
TRBV18	TRBD2	few	TRBJ2-1	TGTGCCAGCTCACCCCTCCTTGGGGGAGGGGATGAGCAGTTCTTC	CASSPLLGGGDEQFF
TRBV5-4	TRBD1	NA	TRBJ1-1	TGTGCCAGCAGCTTGGGGTTTCAGGGGGCTGCTGAAGCTTTCTTT	CASSLGFQGAAEAFF
TRBV6-5	NA	few	TRBJ2-1	TGTGCCAGCAGTTTGACAGGTGAACATTACAATGAGCAGTTCTTC	CASSLTGEHYNEQFF
TRBV5-4	TRBD1	NA	TRBJ2-7	TGTGCCAGCAGCTTGGGGGACAGGGATGCCTACGAGCAGTACTTC	CASSLGDRDAYEQYF
TRBV4-1	NA	NA	TRBJ2-1	TGCGCCAGCAGCCAACCACAGGGTACGGGACCGGGCCGGGGGCAGTTCTTC	CASSQPQGTGPGRGQFF
TRBV11-1	NA	NA	TRBJ2-2	TGTGCCAGCACCCGGACGTCGGCAGTCACCGGGGAGCTGTTTTTT	CASTRTSAVTGELFF
TRBV12-5	TRBD2	NA	TRBJ2-5	TGTGCTAGTGGTTTGGTACGACTAGCGGGGGCCGGGATGGGAGAGACCCAGTACTTC	CASGLVRLAGAGMGETQYF
TRBV10-2	NA	NA	TRBJ1-6	TGCGCCAGCAGTGACAGGGAATCACCCCTCCACTTT	CASSDRESPLHF
TRBV30	NA	NA	TRBJ1-2	TGTGCCTGGAGTCCCCCGGGCTCCGGCTACACCTTC	CAWSPPGSGYTF
TRBV5-6	NA	NA	TRBJ2-1	TGTGCCAGCAGCATAAGGGGGAATGAGCAGTTCTTC	CASSIRGNEQFF
TRBV18	NA	few	TRBJ1-6	TGTGCCAGCTCACCAACTACAGCCAATTCACCCCTCCACTTT	CASSPTTANSPLHF
TRBV28	NA	few	TRBJ1-1	TGTGCCACCGTGAGGGGTGGCACTGAAGCTTTCTTT	CATVRGGTEAFF
TRBV19	NA	few	TRBJ1-2	TGTGCCAGTACCGGGGAGCGTGGAAGCGGCTACACCTTC	CASTGERGSGYTF
TRBV7-9	NA	NA	TRBJ2-3	TGTGCCAGCAGCTTACAGGGGACAGATACGCAGTATTTT	CASSLQGTDTQYF
TRBV28	TRBD1	NA	TRBJ1-6	TGTGCCAGCAGTTTAGCAGGGACAGGGGGCAGGGGTTCACCCCTCCACTTT	CASSLAGTGGRGSPLHF
TRBV28	NA	NA	TRBJ2-1	TGTGCCAGCAGTTTAAAAGGGTATGAGCAGTTCTTC	CASSLKGYEQFF
TRBV19	TRBD1	NA	TRBJ1-1	TGTGCCAGTAGTCCCGACAGGGACACTGAAGCTTTCTTT	CASSPDRDTEAFF